Listed below are T cell receptor beta chains from one sample, sequenced in a study of T cell responses to AZD1222 COVID-19 vaccine. TCRdb's table, derived via immunoSEQ multiplex PCR, lists solely in-frame clones and lacks some. In the table there are around 94,000 clones, roughly nine tenths of which are singletons. Material: peripheral blood, obtained on day 0 of AZD1222 vaccination. The source is an adult in good health. Both conserved end residues are part of each CDR3. Each record gives: clone size, D gene, J gene, V gene, CDR3 protein, CDR3 DNA. The D gene is left open where the match is weak. Clone size, where shown, is once, few, many, or a class for clones that have expanded.

>.|TRBD1|TRBJ1-5|TRBV23-1
CASSQPTGSNQPQHF
TGCGCCAGCAGTCAGCCGACAGGGAGCAATCAGCCCCAGCATTTT
>.|.|TRBJ1-1|TRBV4-1
CASSQEISMNTEAFF
TGCGCCAGCAGCCAAGAGATATCAATGAACACTGAAGCTTTCTTT
>.|.|TRBJ2-2|TRBV12-3/TRBV12-4
CASSIPGELFF
TGTGCCAGCAGTATTCCCGGGGAGCTGTTTTTT
>.|.|TRBJ2-3|TRBV28
CASSSYRGLTDTQYF
TGTGCCAGCAGTTCATATCGGGGGCTCACAGATACGCAGTATTTT
>.|.|TRBJ2-5|TRBV5-1
CASSVGLGTEETQYF
TGCGCCAGCAGCGTAGGACTGGGAACCGAAGAGACCCAGTACTTC
>.|TRBD2|TRBJ2-3|TRBV6-5
CASSYWAGGTDTQYF
TGTGCCAGCAGTTACTGGGCGGGGGGCACAGATACGCAGTATTTT
>.|TRBD2|TRBJ2-5|TRBV2
CARKGLAGGPLDTREETQYF
TGTGCCAGAAAGGGACTAGCGGGGGGTCCCCTTGATACCAGGGAAGAGACCCAGTACTTC
>.|TRBD1|TRBJ1-2|TRBV4-1
CASSQVARDRKDREQGYTF
TGCGCCAGCAGCCAAGTGGCCCGGGACAGGAAGGACAGGGAACAAGGCTACACCTTC
>.|.|TRBJ2-3|TRBV7-9
CASSLGASASTDTQYF
TGTGCCAGCAGCTTAGGGGCGAGCGCTAGCACAGATACGCAGTATTTT
>.|.|TRBJ1-1|TRBV25-1
CASSDDRNTEAFF
TGTGCCAGCAGTGATGACCGGAACACTGAAGCTTTCTTT
>.|TRBD1|TRBJ1-2|TRBV7-9
CASRETGNGYTF
TGTGCCAGCAGGGAGACAGGGAACGGCTACACCTTC
>.|.|TRBJ1-6|TRBV18
CASSPSQGRSSPLHF
TGTGCCAGCTCACCTTCGCAGGGGCGAAGTTCACCCCTCCACTTT
>few|.|TRBJ2-3|TRBV7-6
CASSLRAGTASTDTQYF
TGTGCCAGCAGCTTAAGGGCCGGGACGGCTAGCACAGATACGCAGTATTTT
>few|.|TRBJ1-5|TRBV7-2
CASSFDSSNQPQHF
TGTGCCAGCAGCTTTGACAGTAGCAATCAGCCCCAGCATTTT
>.|.|TRBJ1-1|TRBV19
CASSILSEAFF
TGTGCCAGTAGTATTTTGTCGGAGGCTTTCTTT
>.|TRBD2|TRBJ2-5|TRBV5-1
CASTQLAGGPEETQYF
TGCGCCAGCACCCAGCTAGCGGGGGGCCCAGAAGAGACCCAGTACTTC
>.|.|TRBJ1-3|TRBV11-2
CASSSLGGGNTIYF
TGTGCCAGCAGCTCACTCGGCGGGGGAAACACCATATATTTT
>.|.|TRBJ1-2|TRBV7-3
CASSSVTGYGYTF
TGTGCCAGCAGCTCAGTCACAGGGTATGGCTACACCTTC
>.|TRBD2|TRBJ2-1|TRBV2
CASSSLAGVSYNEQFF
TGTGCCAGCAGTTCTCTAGCGGGGGTGTCCTACAATGAGCAGTTCTTC
>.|TRBD1|TRBJ2-1|TRBV5-1
CASSLVITGGNEQFF
TGCGCCAGCAGCTTGGTTATAACAGGGGGCAATGAGCAGTTCTTC
>.|.|TRBJ1-3|TRBV9
CASSVESGSGNTIYF
TGTGCCAGCAGCGTAGAGTCGGGGTCTGGAAACACCATATATTTT
>.|TRBD2|TRBJ2-1|TRBV10-3
CAISGRTSGITYNEQFF
TGTGCCATCAGTGGGAGGACTAGCGGAATAACCTACAATGAGCAGTTCTTC
>.|TRBD1|TRBJ1-5|TRBV12-3/TRBV12-4
CASSTDRDQPQHF
TGTGCCAGCAGCACGGACAGGGATCAGCCCCAGCATTTT
>.|TRBD1|TRBJ1-6|TRBV19
CASSIGTGNSPLHF
TGTGCCAGTAGTATTGGGACAGGAAATTCACCCCTCCACTTT
>.|TRBD1|TRBJ1-6|TRBV10-1
CAYSTWTGENSPLHF
TGCGCCTACAGCACGTGGACAGGGGAGAATTCACCCCTCCACTTT
>.|.|TRBJ2-3|TRBV10-2
CASSDRAGGTDTQYF
TGCGCCAGCAGTGATAGGGCAGGGGGCACAGATACGCAGTATTTT
>.|.|TRBJ1-3|TRBV12-3/TRBV12-4
CASSLWGGNTIYF
TGTGCCAGCAGTTTATGGGGTGGAAACACCATATATTTT
>.|.|TRBJ1-1|TRBV30
CAWSWNTEAFF
TGTGCCTGGAGTTGGAACACTGAAGCTTTCTTT
>.|.|TRBJ1-5|TRBV12-3/TRBV12-4
CASSFVGSQPQHF
TGTGCCAGCAGTTTCGTAGGAAGTCAGCCCCAGCATTTT
>.|TRBD1|TRBJ1-1|TRBV19
CASSLGQGNTEAFF
TGTGCCAGTAGTCTGGGACAGGGGAACACTGAAGCTTTCTTT
>.|TRBD2|TRBJ2-1|TRBV3-1/TRBV3-2
CASGAGAYSYNEQFF
TGTGCCAGCGGAGCGGGGGCCTACTCCTACAATGAGCAGTTCTTC
>.|TRBD2|TRBJ2-3|TRBV4-1
CASSLGTSGDTQYF
TGCGCCAGCAGCCTCGGGACTAGCGGTGATACGCAGTATTTT
>.|.|TRBJ1-2|TRBV11-2
CASSLAGGYGYTF
TGTGCCAGCAGCTTAGCGGGGGGATATGGCTACACCTTC
>.|.|TRBJ1-4|TRBV10-3
CAISDPTGKNEKLFF
TGTGCCATCAGTGACCCCACTGGGAAGAATGAAAAACTGTTTTTT
>.|TRBD1|TRBJ2-1|TRBV6-2/TRBV6-3
CASSYASGQVFNEQFF
TGTGCCAGCAGTTATGCTTCGGGACAGGTTTTCAATGAGCAGTTCTTC
>.|.|TRBJ1-6|TRBV19
CASGNGYGSPLHF
TGTGCCAGCGGGAACGGATACGGGTCACCCCTCCACTTT
>few|TRBD2|TRBJ2-3|TRBV7-2
CASSLGLWGGGFGTDTQYF
TGTGCCAGCAGCTTAGGGCTTTGGGGCGGGGGATTCGGGACAGATACGCAGTATTTT
>once|.|TRBJ1-3|TRBV19
CASSPGGVGKASGNTIYF
TGTGCCAGTAGTCCTGGGGGTGTAGGAAAGGCCTCTGGAAACACCATATATTTT
>.|.|TRBJ1-1|TRBV9
CASSVAGQGTEAFF
TGTGCCAGCAGCGTAGCAGGTCAAGGCACTGAAGCTTTCTTT
>.|.|TRBJ1-1|TRBV19
CASSRKGGTEAFF
TGTGCCAGTAGCCGCAAGGGGGGCACTGAAGCTTTCTTT
>.|.|TRBJ2-7|TRBV12-3/TRBV12-4
CASSYREKREQYF
TGTGCCAGCAGCTACAGGGAAAAACGCGAGCAGTACTTC
>few|.|TRBJ1-5|TRBV4-1
CASSQFFLPGGSNQPQHF
TGCGCCAGCAGCCAATTCTTTCTTCCCGGGGGAAGCAATCAGCCCCAGCATTTT
>.|.|TRBJ2-7|TRBV5-6
CASSLGLRVYEQYF
TGTGCCAGCAGCTTGGGACTACGGGTGTACGAGCAGTACTTC
>.|TRBD2|TRBJ2-2|TRBV9
CASSVTGLANTGELFF
TGTGCCAGCAGCGTGACGGGACTAGCGAACACCGGGGAGCTGTTTTTT
>.|.|TRBJ1-5|TRBV2
CASSEGSWRNQPQHF
TGTGCCAGCAGTGAGGGCAGTTGGCGGAATCAGCCCCAGCATTTT
>.|TRBD2|TRBJ2-7|TRBV7-2
CASSLGLAGSYEQYF
TGTGCCAGCAGCCTAGGACTAGCGGGGAGCTACGAGCAGTACTTC
>.|.|TRBJ1-1|TRBV5-1
CASSLAPGVGTEAFF
TGCGCCAGCAGCTTGGCCCCGGGCGTTGGGACTGAAGCTTTCTTT
>.|TRBD1|TRBJ1-2|TRBV6-5
CASSPTGVFGYTF
TGTGCCAGCAGTCCGACAGGGGTTTTTGGCTACACCTTC
>.|.|TRBJ1-5|TRBV19
CASGYGHNQPQHF
TGTGCCAGTGGATACGGGCACAATCAGCCCCAGCATTTT
>.|.|TRBJ1-1|TRBV5-4
CASSLAREMNTEAFF
TGTGCCAGCAGCTTGGCCCGGGAGATGAACACTGAAGCTTTCTTT
>.|TRBD1|TRBJ2-3|TRBV2
CASRMTGGVDTQYF
TGTGCCAGCAGAATGACAGGGGGAGTAGATACGCAGTATTTT